Following are 17 T cell receptor beta chains from one sample sequenced in a study of blood T cells in healthy people across ages. A second PCR of roughly 7 to 11 cycles used a sample-barcoded 5' primer and a J-beta primer mix. TCRdb used MiXCR to reprocess the 5' RACE reads, holding one entry per CDR3 protein. The sample has under 2 million distinct CDR3 sequences, 30% to 35% seen once. The specimen sequenced was blood. These receptors all stem from a woman under 40 in good health.

The chain is built from TRBV18 and TRBJ2-3; D uncertain. The CDR3 runs 14 residues. Trimming stripped 3 bases from V and 6 bases from J, with 13 bases between. Germline-derived CDR1 and CDR2 are KGHSH and LQKENI. The CDR3 nucleotides read TGTGCCAGCTCACCTAGCCCTGCCGGGGATACGCAGTATTTT. Translated, it gives CASSPSPAGDTQYF.

The chain carries TRBV25-1 and TRBJ1-2; 9 nucleotides match TRBD1. Per germline, CDR1 MGHDK and CDR2 SYGVNS. Germline trimming cut 3 bases from V and 7 bases from J; bases unmatched to any gene: 15. This CDR3 is built from 17 residues. The CDR3 region is CASSEPISGQGSRGYTF. The CDR3 DNA sequence: TGTGCCAGCAGTGAGCCCATCTCCGGACAGGGGAGTCGTGGCTACACCTTC.

V and J are TRBV9 and TRBJ1-1, with D maybe TRBD1 (6 bases). Germline lookup yields CDR1 SGDLS and CDR2 YYNGEE. The CDR3 is 14 residues long. Deletions cut 0 bases from V and 9 bases from J, with 15 bases between. The CDR3 loop reads CASSVVSGQGKAFF. The CDR3 DNA follows: TGTGCCAGCAGCGTAGTTTCAGGCCAGGGGAAAGCTTTCTTT.

Only a few counts were recorded for this clonotype. The chain couples TRBV5-1 to TRBJ2-3; 7 nucleotides agree with TRBD2. Germline V gives CDR1 SGHRS, CDR2 YFSETQ. There are 16 residues in the CDR3. The ends lost 4 bases at V and 0 bases at J; junction bases unmatched: 8. The CDR3 region has the DNA TGCGCCAGCAGCCCGTCGGCAGCGGGAAGCACAGATACGCAGTATTTT. Its translation: CASSPSAAGSTDTQYF. Variable domain in full (rest from reference TRBV5-1 and TRBJ2-3): KAGVTQTPRYLIKTRGQQVTLSCSPISGHRSVSWYQQTPGQGLQFLFEYFSETQRNKGNFPGRFSGRQFSNSRSEMNVSTLELGDSALYLCASSPSAAGSTDTQYFGPGTRLTVL.

The rearrangement uses TRBV7-2 and TRBJ2-3; 9 bases are a match to TRBD1. The germline V gene encodes CDR1 SGHTA and CDR2 FQGNSA. Germline trimming cut 3 bases from V and 5 bases from J; bases unmatched to any gene: 6. The CDR3 spans 15 residues. The CDR3 DNA reads TGTGCCAGCAGCTTGGCACAGGGGGCTAAAGATACGCAGTATTTT. Protein sequence: CASSLAQGAKDTQYF.

A few counts support this clonotype. The chain combines TRBV3-1 with TRBJ2-3; D is undetermined. With 0 bases removed from V and 2 bases from J, the gap between germline ends came to 6 bases. In germline, CDR1 is LGHDT, CDR2 YNNKEL (reference sequence). The CDR3 runs to 14 residues. Here the CDR3 reads CASSQDGHTDTQYF. DNA of the CDR3: TGTGCCAGCAGCCAAGATGGGCACACAGATACGCAGTATTTT.

This rearrangement joins TRBV20-1 to TRBJ2-3; 11 nucleotides align to TRBD2. Germline trimming cut 4 bases from V and 5 bases from J; bases unmatched to any gene: 5. Germline CDR1 reads DFQATT; CDR2 reads SNEGSKA (reference sequence). CDR3 size: 14 residues. CDR3 protein: CSAKLAGEGDTQYF. Written as DNA, the CDR3 is TGCAGTGCTAAACTAGCGGGAGAAGGAGATACGCAGTATTTT.

The J gene is TRBJ2-3, the V gene TRBV7-9; 9 positions match TRBD1. The length of the CDR3 is 16 residues. Germline V gives CDR1 SEHNR, CDR2 FQNEAQ (reference sequence). Losses at the gene ends were 5 bases for V and 1 base for J; bases not matched to a gene: 7. The CDR3 reads CASSHRDRARTDTQYF. In DNA, the CDR3 is TGTGCCAGCAGCCACCGGGACAGGGCTCGCACAGATACGCAGTATTTT.

V is TRBV9 and J is TRBJ2-2, with 7 bases that match TRBD1. Trimming at V came to 5 bases and at J to 0 bases, leaving 4 bases not matched to a gene. The CDR3 has 15 amino acids. Germline loops: CDR1 SGDLS, CDR2 YYNGEE. DNA for the CDR3: TGTGCCAGCAGGGGGGACAGAGCGAACACCGGGGAGCTGTTTTTT. Amino acids: CASRGDRANTGELFF.

This clonotype was recorded many times. This chain links TRBV29-1 with TRBJ2-3; D not resolved. The germline V and J ends were trimmed by 3 bases and 6 bases, with 13 bases remaining between them. Germline V gene lookup returns CDR1 SQVTM and CDR2 ANQGSEA. This CDR3 has 13 amino acids. The CDR3 here is CSVDYVVHDTQYF. DNA of the CDR3: TGCAGCGTTGATTACGTTGTCCATGATACGCAGTATTTT.

This clonotype was detected only a few times. The chain employs TRBV7-2 and TRBJ2-3; D ambiguous. CDR3 size: 14 residues. V was cut by 1 base and J by 7 bases, with 12 bases left in between. Germline-derived CDR1 and CDR2 are SGHTA and FQGNSA. The CDR3 nucleotides read TGTGCCAGCAGCTTAGAAGCAGTCTCGAATACGCAGTATTTT. Its protein is CASSLEAVSNTQYF.

The chain employs TRBV5-1 and TRBJ1-2; D is perhaps TRBD1 (5 bases). Trimming shortened V by 0 bases and J by 5 bases, and 20 bases separated the two germline ends. CDR1 and CDR2 (germline): SGHRS, YFSETQ. The CDR3 runs to 17 residues. The CDR3 loop is CASSLGGNRPAIYGYTF. The CDR3 DNA reads as TGCGCCAGCAGCTTGGGGGGGAATCGGCCCGCTATATATGGCTACACCTTC. The full variable domain, with the rest looked up from reference TRBV5-1 and TRBJ1-2, is KAGVTQTPRYLIKTRGQQVTLSCSPISGHRSVSWYQQTPGQGLQFLFEYFSETQRNKGNFPGRFSGRQFSNSRSEMNVSTLELGDSALYLCASSLGGNRPAIYGYTFGSGTRLTVV.

The chain employs TRBV28 and TRBJ1-2; 8 positions match TRBD1. The J segment lost 10 bases and the V segment lost 6 bases, leaving 10 bases of the junction unmatched. CDR1 and CDR2 from the germline V gene are MDHEN and SYDVKM. The CDR3 sequence is 13 residues long. The CDR3 sequence: CASSRGQESTYTF. The CDR3 nucleotides read TGTGCCAGCAGCCGGGGACAGGAGAGTACCTACACCTTC.

This clonotype was observed a handful of times. V and J are TRBV2 and TRBJ1-6; 11 nucleotides line up with TRBD1. The CDR3 length is 14 residues. Germline CDR1 SNHLY, CDR2 FYNNEI. Trimming took 7 bases from V and 9 from J; bases not matched to a gene: 5. The CDR3 DNA reads TGTGCCAGCACCGGGACAGGGGGTGGTTCACCCCTCCACTTT. Translating gives CASTGTGGGSPLHF.

This clonotype was picked up a small number of times. The chain is built from TRBV27 and TRBJ1-1; no firm D call. Between the trimmed V and J ends, which lost 9 bases and 3 bases, there was a span of 23 bases. Per the germline V gene, CDR1 is MNHEY and CDR2 is SMNVEV (reference sequence). The CDR3 has 16 residues. Here the CDR3 reads CASWSRAPIRHTEAFF. The CDR3 DNA reads TGTGCCAGTTGGAGTCGGGCACCCATAAGGCACACTGAAGCTTTCTTT.

The chain has TRBV3-1 and TRBJ1-2, with D unresolved. The CDR3 length is 16 residues. In germline, CDR1 is LGHDT, CDR2 YNNKEL (reference sequence). V lost 0 bases to trimming and J lost 2 bases, with 13 bases between them. The CDR3 region is CASSQDSRHRNYGYTF. CDR3 sequence (DNA): TGTGCCAGCAGCCAAGATAGTAGACATAGAAACTATGGCTACACCTTC.

This chain uses TRBV9 with TRBJ2-1, with D uncertain. The CDR3 runs 15 residues. Trimming stripped 3 bases from V and 0 bases from J, with 10 bases between. Germline CDR1 SGDLS, CDR2 YYNGEE. CDR3 sequence: CASSGGENSYNEQFF. DNA for the CDR3: TGTGCCAGCAGCGGCGGCGAAAACTCCTACAATGAGCAGTTCTTC. The full variable domain, in which reference TRBV9 and TRBJ2-1 provide the parts outside the CDR3, is DSGVTQTPKHLITATGQRVTLRCSPRSGDLSVYWYQQSLDQGLQFLIQYYNGEERAKGNILERFSAQQFPDLHSELNLSSLELGDSALYFCASSGGENSYNEQFFGPGTRLTVL.